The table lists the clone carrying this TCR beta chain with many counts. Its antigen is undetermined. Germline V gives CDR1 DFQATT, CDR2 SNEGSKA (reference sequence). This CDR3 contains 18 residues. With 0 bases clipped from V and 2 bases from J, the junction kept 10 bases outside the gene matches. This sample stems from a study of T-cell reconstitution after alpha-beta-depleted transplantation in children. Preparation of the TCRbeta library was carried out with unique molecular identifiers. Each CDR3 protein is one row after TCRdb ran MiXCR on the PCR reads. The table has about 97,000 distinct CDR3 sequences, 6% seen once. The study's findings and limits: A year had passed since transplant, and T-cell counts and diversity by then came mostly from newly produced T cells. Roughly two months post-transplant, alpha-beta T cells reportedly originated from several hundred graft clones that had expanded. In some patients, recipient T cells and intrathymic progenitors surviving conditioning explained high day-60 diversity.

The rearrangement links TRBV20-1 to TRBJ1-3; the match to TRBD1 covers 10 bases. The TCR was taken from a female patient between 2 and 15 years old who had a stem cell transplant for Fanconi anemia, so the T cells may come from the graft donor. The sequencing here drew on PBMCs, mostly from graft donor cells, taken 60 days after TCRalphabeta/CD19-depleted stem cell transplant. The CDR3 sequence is CSARDQNSGTGAGNTIYF. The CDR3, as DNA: TGCAGTGCTAGAGATCAAAACTCCGGGACAGGGGCTGGAAACACCATATATTTT.